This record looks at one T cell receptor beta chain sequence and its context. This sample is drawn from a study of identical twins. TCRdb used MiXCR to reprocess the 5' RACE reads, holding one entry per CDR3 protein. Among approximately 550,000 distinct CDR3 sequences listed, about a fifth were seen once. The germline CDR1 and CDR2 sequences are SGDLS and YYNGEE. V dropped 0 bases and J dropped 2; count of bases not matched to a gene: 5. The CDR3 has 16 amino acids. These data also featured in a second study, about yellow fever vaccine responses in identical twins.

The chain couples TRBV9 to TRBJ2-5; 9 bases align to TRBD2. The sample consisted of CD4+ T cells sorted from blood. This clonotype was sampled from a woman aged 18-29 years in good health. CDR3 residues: CASSVGASGVQETQYF. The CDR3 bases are TGTGCCAGCAGCGTAGGGGCTAGCGGGGTACAAGAGACCCAGTACTTC. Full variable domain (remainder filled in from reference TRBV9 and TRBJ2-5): DSGVTQTPKHLITATGQRVTLRCSPRSGDLSVYWYQQSLDQGLQFLIQYYNGEERAKGNILERFSAQQFPDLHSELNLSSLELGDSALYFCASSVGASGVQETQYFGPGTRLLVL.